Shown below are 17 T cell receptor beta chains from a single sample sequenced in a study of memory CD4+ T cells and cytomegalovirus serostatus. The sort gate was single viable CD3+CD4+CD8-CD45RO+ cells for memory CD4+ T cells. Sequencing used immunoSEQ multiplex PCR; TCRdb keeps in-frame clones, though not all of them. Of about 60,000 clones in the sample, less than 85% were seen once. The material sequenced was memory CD4+ T cells from blood. The receptors stem from an adult in good health and CMV-seronegative. Some clones in this sample may be carry-over from other donors' samples.

V gene TRBV10-3 combines with J gene TRBJ1-2; D ambiguous. CDR3 length: 12 amino acids. Trimming removed 4 bases from V and 4 bases from J, with 7 bases in between. Germline CDR1 reads ENHRY; CDR2 reads SYGVKD. Here the CDR3 reads CAISGRPYGYTF. CDR3 nucleotide sequence: TGTGCCATCAGTGGACGGCCCTATGGCTACACCTTC.

CDR3 region: CASRTASTDTQYF. The CDR3 nucleotides are TGTGCCAGCAGGACAGCTAGCACAGATACGCAGTATTTT. The J gene is TRBJ2-3, the V gene TRBV2, with a tentative D call TRBD1 (5 bases). Germline assignment: CDR1 SNHLY and CDR2 FYNNEI. Between the trimmed V and J ends, which lost 6 bases and 0 bases, there was a span of 7 bases. The CDR3 extends over 13 amino acids.

The rearrangement joins TRBV15 to TRBJ2-3; D not certain. Per germline, CDR1 LNHNV and CDR2 YYDKDF (reference sequence). The CDR3 totals 13 residues. Deletions cut 7 bases from V and 1 base from J, with 9 bases between. The CDR3 DNA sequence: TGTGCCACCACCTTCCGGGGCACAGATACGCAGTATTTT. It specifies CATTFRGTDTQYF.

In this sample, this clone turned up a few times. The chain has TRBV4-2 and TRBJ1-3; the match to TRBD1 covers 7 bases. The CDR3 totals 15 residues. The V gene's germline CDR1 is LGHNA and CDR2 YNFKEQ. Trimming removed 6 bases from V and 0 bases from J; junction bases left unmatched: 5. CDR3 loop: CASRETGSSGNTIYF. The DNA of the CDR3 is TGTGCCAGCAGGGAGACAGGGAGCTCTGGAAACACCATATATTTT.

This clone was counted between two and nine times. The V gene is TRBV18, the J gene TRBJ1-2; 7 bases agree with TRBD1. Trimming removed 6 bases from V and 6 bases from J; junction bases left unmatched: 4. Germline lookup yields CDR1 KGHSH and CDR2 LQKENI. The length of the CDR3 is 12 residues. The CDR3 sequence is CASSRQGDGYTF. The CDR3 DNA follows: TGTGCCAGCTCGCGACAGGGCGATGGCTACACCTTC. The full variable domain, completed using reference TRBV18 and TRBJ1-2, is NAGVMQNPRHLVRRRGQEARLRCSPMKGHSHVYWYRQLPEEGLKFMVYLQKENIIDESGMPKERFSAEFPKEGPSILRIQQVVRGDSAAYFCASSRQGDGYTFGSGTRLTVV.

V gene TRBV28 combines with J gene TRBJ2-5; the D call may be TRBD1 or TRBD2 (6 bases each). Between the trimmed V and J ends, which lost 10 bases and 5 bases, there was a span of 14 bases. Germline values: CDR1 MDHEN, CDR2 SYDVKM. The CDR3 has 12 residues. CDR3 sequence (DNA): TGTGCCATTACGGGGGCTAGCGAGACCCAGTACTTC. As protein: CAITGASETQYF.

This chain connects TRBV5-4 to TRBJ2-6; D is perhaps TRBD1 (5 bases). CDR3 size: 15 residues. V lost 0 bases and J lost 2, with 6 bases in between. Per the germline V gene, CDR1 is SGHNT and CDR2 is YYREEE (reference sequence). This chain's CDR3 is CASSLAGPGANVLTF. The DNA of the CDR3 is TGTGCCAGCAGCTTGGCAGGGCCTGGGGCCAACGTCCTGACTTTC.

This sequence joins TRBV5-8 and TRBJ1-2, with D perhaps matching TRBD1 (5 bases). Per germline, CDR1 SGHTS and CDR2 YDEGEE. V was pared by 6 bases and J by 5 bases, with 23 bases between. The CDR3 length is 16 residues. DNA for the CDR3: TGTGCCAGCACCCGGAGCCAGGGCGACCCCCCTTATGGCTACACCTTC. Its protein is CASTRSQGDPPYGYTF.

This chain uses TRBV5-6 with TRBJ1-3; the match to TRBD1 covers 8 bases. Germline lookup yields CDR1 SGHDT and CDR2 YYEEEE. This CDR3 is built from 14 residues. V gave up 4 bases and J gave up 2 bases; unmatched junction bases: 2. In DNA, the CDR3 is TGTGCCAGCAGCCGCAGGGGGCCTGGAAACACCATATATTTT. Amino acid sequence: CASSRRGPGNTIYF.

The chain carries TRBV29-1 and TRBJ1-4; perhaps TRBD1 as D (5 bases). The CDR3 loop spans 12 amino acids. V lost 7 bases, J lost 7 bases, and 13 bases lay in between. Germline CDR1 is SQVTM and CDR2 is ANQGSEA. CDR3 loop: CSGGGSTEKLFF. CDR3 DNA: TGCAGCGGGGGGGGGTCGACTGAAAAACTGTTTTTT.

The J gene is TRBJ2-7, the V gene TRBV16; no firm D call. CDR1 and CDR2 (germline): KGHSY, FQNENV. Trimming left V 4 bases short and J 7 bases short, with 17 bases between. The CDR3 totals 14 residues. CDR3 DNA sequence: TGTGCCAGCAGCCTGCTAATCTCTACGGTGGAGCAGTACTTC. Translation gives CASSLLISTVEQYF. Looking up the rest from reference TRBV16 and TRBJ2-7 gives the full variable domain: GEEVAQTPKHLVRGEGQKAKLYCAPIKGHSYVFWYQQVLKNEFKFLISFQNENVFDETGMPKERFSAKCLPNSPCSLEIQATKLEDSAVYFCASSLLISTVEQYFGPGTRLTVT.

V usage is TRBV19 and J usage is TRBJ1-1; D unresolved. The V gene lost 4 bases and the J gene lost 7 bases, with 16 bases spanning the gap. The germline V gene encodes CDR1 LNHDA and CDR2 SQIVND (reference sequence). This CDR3 region has 14 residues. Written as DNA, the CDR3 is TGTGCCAGTAGTAGTGGATTCTCCTTAGGTGAAGCTTTCTTT. Its translation is CASSSGFSLGEAFF.

V and J are TRBV27 and TRBJ1-1; possible D gene TRBD1, 5 bases. The length of the CDR3 is 13 residues. Trimming took off 4 bases at V and 3 bases at J, with 9 bases between the two ends. CDR1 MNHEY and CDR2 SMNVEV come from the germline V gene (reference sequence). The CDR3 DNA reads as TGTGCCAGCAGTTACCTGGGGGACACTGAAGCTTTCTTT. Its protein is CASSYLGDTEAFF.

The chain employs TRBV29-1 and TRBJ2-7; weak D call: TRBD2 (10 bases). The CDR3 has 13 residues. Germline V gene sequence: CDR1 SQVTM, CDR2 ANQGSEA. With 1 base removed from V and 12 bases from J, the gap between germline ends came to 19 bases. The CDR3 region has the DNA TGCAGCGTTGAAGGCACTAGCGGGACAGGGCCGTACTTC. Translated: CSVEGTSGTGPYF.

This chain links TRBV5-4 with TRBJ2-5; 7 bases align to TRBD2. After removal of 0 bases from V and 4 bases from J, the junction contained 9 bases not matched to a gene. The germline V gene encodes CDR1 SGHNT and CDR2 YYREEE (reference sequence). This CDR3 has 16 residues. The CDR3 sequence: CASSLDGGRGLETQYF. CDR3 bases: TGTGCCAGCAGCTTGGATGGCGGGAGAGGGCTAGAGACCCAGTACTTC.

V gene TRBV23-1 combines with J gene TRBJ2-7; a weak D match, TRBD2 (5 bases). TRBV23-1 is an open reading frame whose function is uncertain. This CDR3 contains 14 residues. V lost 0 bases, J lost 6 bases, and 12 bases lay in between. The CDR3 nucleotides read TGCGCCAGCAGTCAATCCCCGCGGAGGCCCGAGCAGTACTTC. This gives the protein CASSQSPRRPEQYF.

V usage is TRBV29-1 and J usage is TRBJ2-5; 13 bases line up with TRBD2. Trimming at V came to 7 bases and at J to 5 bases, leaving 7 bases not matched to a gene. This CDR3 has 14 residues. Germline values: CDR1 SQVTM, CDR2 ANQGSEA. The CDR3 DNA follows: TGCAGCGCCCCGGGACTAGCGGGATGGGAGACCCAGTACTTC. Amino acid sequence: CSAPGLAGWETQYF.